This T cell receptor (beta chain) was recorded in a study of OX40 agonist ivuxolimab in advanced cancers. Study-wide context: Patients received ivuxolimab, an agonistic anti-OX40 (CD134) antibody. Dose-escalation patients were diagnosed with hepatocellular carcinoma, melanoma, renal cell cancer or head and neck cancer.

Whole-study results and caveats: People who partly responded at 0.1-3.0 mg/kg had some of the least clonal expansion seen.

Details on this clone: Its antigen is currently unknown.

Measured with immunoSEQ multiplex PCR; TCRdb has only the in-frame clones, and not every one. Of 65,000 to 80,000 clones in the sample, over 75% were seen once. The CDR3 is 16 amino acids. The ends were cut back, 4 bases at V and 1 base at J, with 15 bases in the middle. Germline CDR1 is SGDLS and CDR2 is YYNGEE. This clonotype originated in an adult with an advanced solid tumor such as melanoma, head and neck, liver or kidney cancer. Source: CD4+ or CD8+ T cells sorted from blood, taken in a trial of the OX40 agonist ivuxolimab. The genes are TRBV9 and TRBJ2-1; D may correspond to TRBD1 or TRBD2 (5 bases each). CDR3 DNA sequence: TGTGCCAGCAGCACCGGGACCTCTCCATCCTACAATGAGCAGTTCTTC. As protein: CASSTGTSPSYNEQFF.